A selection of T cell receptor beta chains follows, all from one sample in a study of T cells in localized non-small cell lung cancer. Clones were sequenced by immunoSEQ multiplex PCR, and TCRdb holds only the in-frame ones, with some missing. The sample consists of 70,000 to 95,000 clones, roughly 91% of them appearing once. This specimen consisted of PBMCs, obtained before any cancer treatment. These receptors all come from a woman aged 40 to 75 with stage II squamous cell lung carcinoma. Both conserved end residues are part of each CDR3. The order of the fields is V gene, clone size, J gene, D gene, CDR3 protein, CDR3 DNA. D genes are given only for firm matches. The size field is filled for only some rows; it gives once, few, many or a size class.

>TRBV28|.|TRBJ1-5|.
CASSSNGQLRPQHF
TGTGCCAGCAGTTCTAATGGACAGCTGAGGCCCCAGCATTTT
>TRBV7-2|.|TRBJ2-7|TRBD1
CASSRRDSLHEQYF
TGTGCCAGCAGCCGTCGGGACAGTCTCCACGAGCAGTACTTC
>TRBV19|.|TRBJ2-5|TRBD1
CASSIGGQGTRGTQYF
TGTGCCAGTAGTATAGGGGGACAGGGAACCCGGGGGACCCAGTACTTC
>TRBV5-6|.|TRBJ2-7|TRBD2
CASSYWGGKQHF
TGTGCCAGCAGCTACTGGGGGGGTAAGCAGCACTTC
>TRBV28|.|TRBJ1-2|.
CASSSSLGGTGYGYTF
TGTGCCAGCAGTTCCTCTCTAGGGGGGACGGGCTATGGCTACACCTTC
>TRBV28|.|TRBJ1-5|TRBD1
CASSSGQGRNQPQHF
TGTGCCAGCAGCTCGGGACAGGGGAGGAATCAGCCCCAGCATTTT
>TRBV6-1|.|TRBJ2-7|.
CASIQLGEQYF
TGTGCCAGCATTCAGTTGGGGGAGCAGTACTTC
>TRBV28|.|TRBJ2-1|.
CASSLFDPSKSYNEQFF
TGTGCCAGCAGTTTATTCGACCCTTCGAAGTCCTACAATGAGCAGTTCTTC
>TRBV10-1|.|TRBJ1-6|TRBD1
CASSANRGSPLHF
TGCGCCAGCAGTGCCAACAGGGGTTCACCCCTCCACTTT
>TRBV13|.|TRBJ1-1|.
CASSLGLGAEAFF
TGTGCCAGCAGCTTAGGTCTCGGGGCTGAAGCTTTCTTT
>TRBV11-2|once|TRBJ1-1|.
CASSIPWVNEAFF
TGTGCCAGCAGCATTCCCTGGGTGAATGAAGCTTTCTTT
>TRBV2|.|TRBJ2-2|TRBD2
CASSEARLAGFTGELFF
TGTGCCAGCAGTGAAGCGCGACTAGCGGGCTTCACCGGGGAGCTGTTTTTT
>TRBV5-1|.|TRBJ2-2|.
CASRLTSNTGELFF
TGCGCCAGCCGATTGACTTCGAACACCGGGGAGCTGTTTTTT
>TRBV28|.|TRBJ1-2|.
CASSFAAGNYGYTF
TGTGCCAGCAGTTTCGCAGCCGGTAACTATGGCTACACCTTC
>TRBV10-2|.|TRBJ1-1|TRBD1
CASTDRVNTEAFF
TGCGCCAGTACAGACAGGGTGAACACTGAAGCTTTCTTT
>TRBV18|.|TRBJ2-3|TRBD1
CASSFRQGGTDTQYF
TGTGCCAGCTCCTTCCGACAGGGGGGCACAGATACGCAGTATTTT
>TRBV27|.|TRBJ2-7|TRBD1
CASRPGTGISYEQYF
TGTGCCAGCAGGCCCGGGACAGGGATTTCCTACGAGCAGTACTTC
>TRBV10-2|.|TRBJ1-3|.
CASRSTGNTIYF
TGCGCCAGCAGGAGTACTGGAAACACCATATATTTT
>TRBV5-4|.|TRBJ1-2|TRBD1
CASSQGGLDYGYTF
TGTGCCAGCAGCCAGGGGGGTTTGGACTATGGCTACACCTTC
>TRBV5-1|once|TRBJ2-7|TRBD1
CASSSGTGVTYEQYF
TGCGCCAGCAGCTCCGGGACAGGGGTTACCTACGAGCAGTACTTC
>TRBV20-1|.|TRBJ1-1|.
CSASPDMAAFF
TGCAGTGCTAGCCCTGACATGGCAGCTTTCTTT
>TRBV5-4|.|TRBJ1-2|.
CASSSPIDHYGYTF
TGTGCCAGCAGCTCACCAATCGATCACTATGGCTACACCTTC
>TRBV5-1|.|TRBJ1-2|.
CASSPATGLNYGYTF
TGCGCCAGCAGCCCGGCTACGGGACTTAACTATGGCTACACCTTC
>TRBV7-8|.|TRBJ1-3|.
CASSLGVSGNTIYF
TGTGCCAGCAGCTTAGGGGTATCGGGAAACACCATATATTTT
>TRBV12-5|.|TRBJ2-7|.
CASGLVPYEQYF
TGTGCTAGTGGTTTGGTCCCTTACGAGCAGTACTTC
>TRBV11-3|.|TRBJ1-6|.
CASSLNGNSPLHF
TGTGCCAGCAGCTTAAACGGGAACTCACCCCTCCACTTT
>TRBV5-1|.|TRBJ2-3|TRBD2
CASSPLTSGRYTDTQYF
TGCGCCAGCAGCCCTCTTACTAGCGGGAGGTACACAGATACGCAGTATTTT
>TRBV21-1|.|TRBJ1-1|.
CASSPRHRGTEAFF
TGTGCCAGCAGCCCCCGCCACAGGGGCACTGAAGCTTTCTTT
>TRBV14|once|TRBJ2-1|TRBD2
CASSQSMIVGGLAGSSSYNEQFF
TGTGCCAGCAGCCAATCCATGATTGTGGGAGGTCTAGCGGGGTCCAGCTCCTACAATGAGCAGTTCTTC
>TRBV18|.|TRBJ1-5|.
CASSPMADQPQHF
TGTGCCAGCTCACCAATGGCAGATCAGCCCCAGCATTTT
>TRBV5-1|.|TRBJ2-5|.
CASSSGEVETQYF
TGCGCCAGCAGCTCAGGGGAGGTCGAGACCCAGTACTTC